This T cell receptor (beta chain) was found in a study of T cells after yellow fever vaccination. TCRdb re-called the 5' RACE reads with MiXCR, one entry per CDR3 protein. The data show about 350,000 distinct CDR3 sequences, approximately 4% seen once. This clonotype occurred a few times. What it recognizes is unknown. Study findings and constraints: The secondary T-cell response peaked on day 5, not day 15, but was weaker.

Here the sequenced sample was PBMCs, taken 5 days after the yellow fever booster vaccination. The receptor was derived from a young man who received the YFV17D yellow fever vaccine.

In DNA form, the CDR3 reads TGTGCCAGCAGCTCCCATCAGGGACTGGTCACTGAAGCTTTCTTT. It is translated as CASSSHQGLVTEAFF. The rearrangement links TRBV7-2 to TRBJ1-1; maybe TRBD1 (5 bases). The CDR3 spans 15 residues. V gave up 4 bases and J gave up 4 bases, with 16 bases separating them. Germline V CDR1 and CDR2: SGHTA, FQGNSA.